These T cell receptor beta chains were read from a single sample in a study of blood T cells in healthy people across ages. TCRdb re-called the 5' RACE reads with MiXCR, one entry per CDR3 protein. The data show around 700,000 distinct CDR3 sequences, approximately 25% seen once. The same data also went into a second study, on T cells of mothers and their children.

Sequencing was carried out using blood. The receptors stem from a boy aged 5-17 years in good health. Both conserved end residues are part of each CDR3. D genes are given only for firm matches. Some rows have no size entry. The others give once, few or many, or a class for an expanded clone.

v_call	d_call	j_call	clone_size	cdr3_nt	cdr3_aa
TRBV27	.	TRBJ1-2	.	TGTGCCAGCAGTTTTTCCACGGGACGGGCTGGCGGCTACGCCTTC	CASSFSTGRAGGYAF
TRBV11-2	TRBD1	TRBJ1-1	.	TGTGCCAGCAGCTTTCCGGGACAGGGATCGAACACTGAAGCTTTCTTT	CASSFPGQGSNTEAFF
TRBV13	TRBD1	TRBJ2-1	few	TGTGCCAGCAGCCACACCGGACAGGGGGCGCCTAATGAGCAGTTCTTC	CASSHTGQGAPNEQFF
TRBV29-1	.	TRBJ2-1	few	TGCAGCACAGTGATAGGGCCCTCAGGCAATGAGCAGTTCTTC	CSTVIGPSGNEQFF
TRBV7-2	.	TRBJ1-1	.	TGTGCCAGCAGCTTAGCGCCAGGGCCAAACACTGAAGCTTTCTTT	CASSLAPGPNTEAFF
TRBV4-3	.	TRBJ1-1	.	TGCGCCAGCAGCCAAGACAGGGCCGCGAACACTGAGGCTTTCTTT	CASSQDRAANTEAFF
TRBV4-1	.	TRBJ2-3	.	TGCGCCAGCAGCCAAGAGGGCGGGAGCACAGATACGCAGTATTTT	CASSQEGGSTDTQYF
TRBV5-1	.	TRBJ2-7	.	TGCGCCAGCAGCACCACTGGCGGGGCGGACGAGCAGTACTTC	CASSTTGGADEQYF
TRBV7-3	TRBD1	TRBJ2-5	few	TGTACCAGCAGCCGTGGGACAGAAGAGACCCAGTACTTC	CTSSRGTEETQYF
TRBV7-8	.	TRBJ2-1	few	TGTGCCAGCAGCTCAGGCCCCGGTAGGGAGCAGTTCTTC	CASSSGPGREQFF
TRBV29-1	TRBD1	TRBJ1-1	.	TGCAGCGCTCTGACAGGGGGTATCACTGAAGCTTTCTTT	CSALTGGITEAFF
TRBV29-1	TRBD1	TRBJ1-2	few	TGCAGCGTCGAGGGACAGGTAGATGGCTACACCTTC	CSVEGQVDGYTF
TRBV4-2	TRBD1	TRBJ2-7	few	TGTGCCAGCAGCCAAGATCTAGCAGGACAGGTTTACTACGAGCAGTACTTC	CASSQDLAGQVYYEQYF
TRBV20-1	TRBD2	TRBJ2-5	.	TGCAGTGCTAGAGTTCCACTAGCGGGAGAGACCCAGTACTTC	CSARVPLAGETQYF
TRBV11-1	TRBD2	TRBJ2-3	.	TGTGCCAGCAGCCCAGGGACTAGCGGGTGGCTTGATACGCAGTATTTT	CASSPGTSGWLDTQYF
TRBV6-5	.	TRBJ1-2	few	TGTGCCAGCAGTTTCATATTTCGCACCGGGACATTTGCTAACTATGGCTACACCTTC	CASSFIFRTGTFANYGYTF
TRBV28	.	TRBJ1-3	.	TGTGCCAGCAGAAAAACAGGCTCGGCTGGAAACACCATATATTTT	CASRKTGSAGNTIYF
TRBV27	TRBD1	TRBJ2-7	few	TGTGCCAGCGCCACACAGGGGGAAAGCGAGCAGTACTTC	CASATQGESEQYF
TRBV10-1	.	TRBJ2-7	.	TGCGCCAGCAGTGCGGGACCGACGAACTACGAGCAGTACTTC	CASSAGPTNYEQYF
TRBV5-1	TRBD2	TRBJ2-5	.	TGCGCCAGCAGAGGTGCGGGGGGTTTACAAGAGACCCAGTACTTC	CASRGAGGLQETQYF
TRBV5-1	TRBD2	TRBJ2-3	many	TGCGCCAGCAGCCGACGACTAGCGGGAGGCACAGATACGCAGTATTTT	CASSRRLAGGTDTQYF
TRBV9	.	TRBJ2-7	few	TGTGCCAGCAGCGTCGACACATCCTCCTACGAGCAGTACTTC	CASSVDTSSYEQYF
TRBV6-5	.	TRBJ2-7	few	TGTGCCAGCAGCCTCCAATCCCCAGCTTCCGAGCAGTACTTC	CASSLQSPASEQYF
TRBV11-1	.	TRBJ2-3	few	TGTGCCAGCAGCTTTGTTTTTAGCACAGATACGCAGTATTTT	CASSFVFSTDTQYF
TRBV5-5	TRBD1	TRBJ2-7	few	TGTGCCAGCAGCAATACCGGGACAGGGGGGGTCCAGCAGTACTTC	CASSNTGTGGVQQYF
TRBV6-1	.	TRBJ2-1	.	TGTGCCAGCAGTGAAAGTCTTAGGGGAGCACGCAATGAGCAGTTCTTC	CASSESLRGARNEQFF
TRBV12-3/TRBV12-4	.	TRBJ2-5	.	TGTGCCAGCAGTTTAGCGTTATTCCAGGGGTACTTC	CASSLALFQGYF
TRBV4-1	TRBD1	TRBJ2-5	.	TGCGCCAGCAGCCGCCCGGGACAGGGGTCGGAGACCCAGTACTTC	CASSRPGQGSETQYF
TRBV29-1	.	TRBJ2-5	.	TGCAGCGCTGACTTGGGGGCCCAAGAGACCCAGTACTTC	CSADLGAQETQYF
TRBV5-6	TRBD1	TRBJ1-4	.	TGTGCCAGCAGCTTGGACAGGGGTAGTATCCAAAAACTGTTTTTT	CASSLDRGSIQKLFF
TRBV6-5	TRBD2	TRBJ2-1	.	TGTGCCAGCAGTTACTCGGGACTAGAATATGAGCAGTTCTTC	CASSYSGLEYEQFF
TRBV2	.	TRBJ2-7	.	TGTGCCAGCGGAGGAGCGACGGACTACGAGCAGTACTTC	CASGGATDYEQYF
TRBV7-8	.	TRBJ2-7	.	TGTGCCAGCAGCTTCCCCAACTACGAGCAGTACTTC	CASSFPNYEQYF
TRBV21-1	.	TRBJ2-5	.	TGTGCCAGCAGCAATTTAGCCAGGGAGAAGAGGGAGCAGTACTTC	CASSNLAREKREQYF
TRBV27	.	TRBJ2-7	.	TGTGCCAGCAGTTTAGCCTTCGGGACCTACGAGCAGTACTTC	CASSLAFGTYEQYF
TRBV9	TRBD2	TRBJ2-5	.	TGTGCCAGCAGCTCTTTCGCACTAGCGGGAGAAGAGACCCAGTACTTC	CASSSFALAGEETQYF
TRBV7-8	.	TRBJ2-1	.	TGTGCCAGCAGCTGGGGGCCCCGGGACTACGGATTGAATGAGCAGTTCTTC	CASSWGPRDYGLNEQFF
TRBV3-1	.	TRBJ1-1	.	TGTGCCAGCAGCTCGACAGTGGGGAACACTGAAGCTTTCTTT	CASSSTVGNTEAFF
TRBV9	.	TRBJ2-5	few	TGTGCCAGCAGCGTAACGATAAGGGACCAAGAGACCCAGTACTTC	CASSVTIRDQETQYF
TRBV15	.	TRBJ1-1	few	TGTGCCACCAAGGGTAACACTGAAGCTTTCTTT	CATKGNTEAFF
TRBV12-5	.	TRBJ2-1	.	TGTGCTAGTGGATGGAGGGGAAACAATGAGCAGTTCTTC	CASGWRGNNEQFF